This TCR beta chain came from a study of CD8+ T cells in alopecia areata. Extraction of RNA preceded its reverse transcription into cDNA, which served as the sequencing template. Libraries were prepared by immunoSEQ multiplex PCR; TCRdb keeps only in-frame clonotypes and omits some of them. The repertoire consists of hundreds of thousands of clones, with 50% to 60% occurring once and the leading ten covering approximately 0.44%. The study team obtained lesional scalp punch biopsies and peripheral blood from alopecia areata patients. In its sample, this clone was seen a few times. CDR1 and CDR2 from the germline V gene are SGHRS and YFSETQ. Trimming stripped 0 bases from V and 0 bases from J, with 4 bases between. This CDR3 spans 13 amino acids.

The gene calls are TRBV5-1 and TRBJ2-7; D not certain. This receptor was taken from a human donor with alopecia areata. The specimen comprised CD4+ T cells sorted from blood, sampled at week 0. The CDR3 is CASSLAASYEQYF. In nucleotides, the CDR3 is TGCGCCAGCAGCTTGGCAGCCTCCTACGAGCAGTACTTC.